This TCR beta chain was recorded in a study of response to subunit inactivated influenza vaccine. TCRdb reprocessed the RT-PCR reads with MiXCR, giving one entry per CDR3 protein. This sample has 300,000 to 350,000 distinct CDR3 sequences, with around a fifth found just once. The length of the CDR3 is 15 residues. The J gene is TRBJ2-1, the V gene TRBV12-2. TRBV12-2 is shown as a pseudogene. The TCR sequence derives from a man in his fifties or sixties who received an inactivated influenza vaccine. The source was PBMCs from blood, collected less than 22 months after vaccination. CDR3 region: CASRLALAGANEQFF. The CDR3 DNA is TGTGCAAGTCGCTTAGCTCTAGCGGGAGCTAATGAGCAGTTCTTC.